This T cell receptor beta chain comes out of a study of cytomegalovirus exposure and HLA in healthy donors. Across the whole study: From HLA-typed donors, an early data release held about 85 million unique TCRs.

Comment on this clone: Its antigen is unknown.

PCR used 60 Vbeta primers and 13 Jbeta primers. Generated by immunoSEQ multiplex PCR, the TCRdb table keeps only in-frame clones and is missing some. The sample lists around 130,000 clones; 75% to 90% were seen once. Despite likely unrecorded immune exposures, the donors were nominally healthy at the time of sampling. V dropped 4 bases and J dropped 3; count of bases not matched to a gene: 6. Looked up from germline, CDR1 is SGHVS and CDR2 is FQNEAQ. The CDR3 runs to 15 residues. General observations from the study: Across all donors, roughly uniform sequencing depth was an assumption of the presence/absence analyses.

The sequence was obtained from a man aged 25 to 45 in good health and CMV-seronegative. The chain has TRBV7-8 and TRBJ1-1, with 9 bases matching TRBD1. Input material: PBMCs. This CDR3 reads CASSSVRTGDTEAFF. The CDR3 DNA reads as TGTGCCAGCAGCTCCGTCCGGACAGGGGACACTGAAGCTTTCTTT.